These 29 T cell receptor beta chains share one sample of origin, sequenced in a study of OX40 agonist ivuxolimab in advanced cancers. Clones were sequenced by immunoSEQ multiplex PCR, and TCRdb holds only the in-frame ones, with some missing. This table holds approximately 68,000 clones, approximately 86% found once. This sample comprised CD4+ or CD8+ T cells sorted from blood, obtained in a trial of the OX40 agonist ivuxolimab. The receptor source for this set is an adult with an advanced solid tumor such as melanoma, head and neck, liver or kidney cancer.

The CDR3 loop reads CAKQLNYGYTF. CDR3 nucleotide sequence: TGTGCCAAACAGCTTAACTATGGCTACACCTTC. The genes are TRBV6-5 and TRBJ1-2; D uncertain. Germline V gene data show CDR1 as MNHEY and CDR2 as SVGAGI. V was pared by 10 bases and J by 1 base, with 7 bases between. The CDR3 runs 11 residues.

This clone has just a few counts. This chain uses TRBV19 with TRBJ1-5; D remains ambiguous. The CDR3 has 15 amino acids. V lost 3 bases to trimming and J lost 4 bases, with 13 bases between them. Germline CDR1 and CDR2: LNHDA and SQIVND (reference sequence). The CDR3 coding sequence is TGTGCCAGTAGTATGGTCCGGACTCGGAATCAGCCCCAGCATTTT. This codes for CASSMVRTRNQPQHF.

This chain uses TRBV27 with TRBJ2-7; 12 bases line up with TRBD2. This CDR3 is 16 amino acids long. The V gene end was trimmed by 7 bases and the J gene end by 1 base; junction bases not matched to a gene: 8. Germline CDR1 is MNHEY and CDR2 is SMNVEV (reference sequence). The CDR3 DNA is TGTGCCAGCACCGCCTCAGGACTAGCGGGGTCCTACGAGCAGTACTTC. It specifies CASTASGLAGSYEQYF.

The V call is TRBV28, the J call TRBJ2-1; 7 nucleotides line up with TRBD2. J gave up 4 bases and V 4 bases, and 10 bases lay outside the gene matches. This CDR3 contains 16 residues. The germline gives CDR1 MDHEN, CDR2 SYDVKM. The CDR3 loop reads CASSSPAAGAYNEQFF. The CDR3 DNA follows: TGTGCCAGCAGTTCCCCCGCTGCGGGAGCATACAATGAGCAGTTCTTC.

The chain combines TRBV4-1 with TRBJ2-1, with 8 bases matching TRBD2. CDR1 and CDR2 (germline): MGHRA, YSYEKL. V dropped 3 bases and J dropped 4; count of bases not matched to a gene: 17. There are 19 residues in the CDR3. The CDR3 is CASSQATEGQRGFYNEQFF. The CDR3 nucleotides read TGCGCCAGCAGCCAGGCCACGGAGGGTCAGCGGGGGTTTTACAATGAGCAGTTCTTC.

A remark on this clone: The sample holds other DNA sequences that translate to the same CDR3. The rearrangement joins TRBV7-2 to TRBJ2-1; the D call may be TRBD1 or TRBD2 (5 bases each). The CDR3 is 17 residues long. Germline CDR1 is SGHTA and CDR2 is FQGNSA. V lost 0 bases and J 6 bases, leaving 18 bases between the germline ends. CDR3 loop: CASSLAHRTSGPNEQFF. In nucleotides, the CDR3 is TGTGCCAGCAGCTTAGCGCACAGGACCAGCGGTCCCAATGAGCAGTTCTTC.

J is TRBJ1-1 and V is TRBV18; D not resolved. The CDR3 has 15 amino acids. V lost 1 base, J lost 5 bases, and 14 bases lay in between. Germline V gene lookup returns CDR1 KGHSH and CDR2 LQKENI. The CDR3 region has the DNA TGTGCCAGCTCACCACAGCAGGCCTGGGAGACTGAAGCTTTCTTT. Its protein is CASSPQQAWETEAFF. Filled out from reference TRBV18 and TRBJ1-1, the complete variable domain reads NAGVMQNPRHLVRRRGQEARLRCSPMKGHSHVYWYRQLPEEGLKFMVYLQKENIIDESGMPKERFSAEFPKEGPSILRIQQVVRGDSAAYFCASSPQQAWETEAFFGQGTRLTVV.

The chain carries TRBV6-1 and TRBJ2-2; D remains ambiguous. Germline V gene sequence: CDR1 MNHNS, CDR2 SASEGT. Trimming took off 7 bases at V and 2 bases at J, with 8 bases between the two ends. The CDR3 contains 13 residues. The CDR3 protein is CASTARNTGELFF. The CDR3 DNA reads TGTGCCAGCACGGCGCGTAACACCGGGGAGCTGTTTTTT.

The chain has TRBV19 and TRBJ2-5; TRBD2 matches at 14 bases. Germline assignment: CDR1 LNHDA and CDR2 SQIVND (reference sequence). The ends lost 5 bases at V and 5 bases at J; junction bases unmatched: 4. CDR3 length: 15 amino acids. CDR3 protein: CASSRLAGGGETQYF. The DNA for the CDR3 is TGTGCCAGTAGTCGACTAGCGGGAGGGGGGGAGACCCAGTACTTC.

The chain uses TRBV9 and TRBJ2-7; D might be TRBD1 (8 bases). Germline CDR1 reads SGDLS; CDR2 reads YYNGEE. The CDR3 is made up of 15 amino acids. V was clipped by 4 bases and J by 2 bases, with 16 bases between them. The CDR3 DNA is TGTGCCAGCAGCACTGACAGGGGAGGGCCCTACGAGCAGTACTTC. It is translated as CASSTDRGGPYEQYF.

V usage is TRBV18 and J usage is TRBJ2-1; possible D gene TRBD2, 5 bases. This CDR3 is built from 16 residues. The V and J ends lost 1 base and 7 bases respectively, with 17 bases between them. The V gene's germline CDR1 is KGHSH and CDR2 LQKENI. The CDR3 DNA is TGTGCCAGCTCACCACGAAGCAGCGGCATTGCGAATGAGCAGTTCTTC. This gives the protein CASSPRSSGIANEQFF.

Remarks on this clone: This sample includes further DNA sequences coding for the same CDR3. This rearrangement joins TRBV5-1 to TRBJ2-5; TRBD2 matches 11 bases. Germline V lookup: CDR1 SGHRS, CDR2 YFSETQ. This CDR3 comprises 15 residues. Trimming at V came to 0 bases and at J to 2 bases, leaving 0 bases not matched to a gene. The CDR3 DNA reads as TGCGCCAGCAGCTTGGGACTAGCGGGGCAAGAGACCCAGTACTTC. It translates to CASSLGLAGQETQYF.

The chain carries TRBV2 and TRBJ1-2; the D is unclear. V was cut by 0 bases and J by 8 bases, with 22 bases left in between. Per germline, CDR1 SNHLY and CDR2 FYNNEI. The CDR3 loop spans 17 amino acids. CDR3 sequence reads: CASSEATDPKIFGGYTF. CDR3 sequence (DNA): TGTGCCAGCAGTGAAGCTACTGACCCCAAGATATTTGGAGGCTACACCTTC.

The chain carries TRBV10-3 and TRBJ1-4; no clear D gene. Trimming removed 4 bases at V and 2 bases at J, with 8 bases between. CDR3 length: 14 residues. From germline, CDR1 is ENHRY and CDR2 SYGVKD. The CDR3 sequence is CAISVSATNEKLFF. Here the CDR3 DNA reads TGTGCCATCAGTGTTTCAGCTACTAATGAAAAACTGTTTTTT.

This chain's CDR3 is CASNQDRTYEQYF. DNA of the CDR3: TGTGCCAGCAACCAGGACAGAACCTACGAGCAGTACTTC. The gene calls are TRBV7-2 and TRBJ2-7, with D possibly TRBD1 on 6 matching bases. The ends were cut back, 7 bases at V and 2 bases at J, with 12 bases in the middle. Germline assignment: CDR1 SGHTA and CDR2 FQGNSA. The CDR3 has 13 residues.

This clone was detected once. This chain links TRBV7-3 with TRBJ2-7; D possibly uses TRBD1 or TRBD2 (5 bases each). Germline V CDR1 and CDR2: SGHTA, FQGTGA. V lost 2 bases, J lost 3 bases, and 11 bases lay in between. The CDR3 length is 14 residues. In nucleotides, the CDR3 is TGTGCCAGCAGCTTAGACAGCGGAGGCTACGAGCAGTACTTC. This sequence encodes CASSLDSGGYEQYF. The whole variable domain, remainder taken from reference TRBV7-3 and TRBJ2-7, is GAGVSQTPSNKVTEKGKYVELRCDPISGHTALYWYRQSLGQGPEFLIYFQGTGAADDSGLPNDRFFAVRPEGSVSTLKIQRTERGDSAVYLCASSLDSGGYEQYFGPGTRLTVT.

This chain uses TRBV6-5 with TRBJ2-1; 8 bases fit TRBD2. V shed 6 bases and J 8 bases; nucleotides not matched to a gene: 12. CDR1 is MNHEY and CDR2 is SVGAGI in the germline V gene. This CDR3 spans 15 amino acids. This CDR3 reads CASSSRGLVGHEQFF. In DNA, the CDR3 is TGTGCCAGCAGCTCCAGGGGACTAGTGGGCCATGAGCAGTTCTTC.

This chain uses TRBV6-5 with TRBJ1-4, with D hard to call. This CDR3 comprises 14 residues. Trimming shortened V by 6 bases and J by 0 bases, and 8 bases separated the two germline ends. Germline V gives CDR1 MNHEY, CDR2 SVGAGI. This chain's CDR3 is CASRGTATNEKLFF. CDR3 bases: TGTGCCAGCAGAGGAACAGCAACTAATGAAAAACTGTTTTTT.

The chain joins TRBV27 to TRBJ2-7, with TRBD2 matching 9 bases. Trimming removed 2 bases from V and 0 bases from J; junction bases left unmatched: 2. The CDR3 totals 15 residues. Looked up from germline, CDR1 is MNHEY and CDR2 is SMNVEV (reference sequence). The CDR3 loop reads CASSLRTSDSYEQYF. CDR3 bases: TGTGCCAGCAGTTTAAGGACTAGCGACTCCTACGAGCAGTACTTC.

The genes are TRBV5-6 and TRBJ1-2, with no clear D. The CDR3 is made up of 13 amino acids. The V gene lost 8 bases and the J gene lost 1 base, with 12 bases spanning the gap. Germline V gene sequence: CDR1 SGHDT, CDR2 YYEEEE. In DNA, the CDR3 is TGTGCCAGTTATAGGGCCCTTAACTATGGCTACACCTTC. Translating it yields CASYRALNYGYTF. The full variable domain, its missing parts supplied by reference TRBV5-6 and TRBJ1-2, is DAGVTQSPTHLIKTRGQQVTLRCSPKSGHDTVSWYQQALGQGPQFIFQYYEEEERQRGNFPDRFSGHQFPNYSSELNVNALLLGDSALYLCASYRALNYGYTFGSGTRLTVV.

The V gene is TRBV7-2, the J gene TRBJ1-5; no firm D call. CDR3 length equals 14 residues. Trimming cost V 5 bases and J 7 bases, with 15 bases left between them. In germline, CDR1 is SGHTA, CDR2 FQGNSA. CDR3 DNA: TGTGCCAGCAGCGCTATTAAAGCGGGGCAGCCCCAGCATTTT. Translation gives CASSAIKAGQPQHF.

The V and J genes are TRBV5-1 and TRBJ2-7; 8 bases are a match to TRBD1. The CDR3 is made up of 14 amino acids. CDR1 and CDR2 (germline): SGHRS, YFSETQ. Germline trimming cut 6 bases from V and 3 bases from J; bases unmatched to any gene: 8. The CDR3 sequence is CASMVTGGSYEQYF. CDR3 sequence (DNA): TGCGCCAGCATGGTTACAGGGGGTAGCTACGAGCAGTACTTC. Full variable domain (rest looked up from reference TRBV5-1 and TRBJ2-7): KAGVTQTPRYLIKTRGQQVTLSCSPISGHRSVSWYQQTPGQGLQFLFEYFSETQRNKGNFPGRFSGRQFSNSRSEMNVSTLELGDSALYLCASMVTGGSYEQYFGPGTRLTVT.

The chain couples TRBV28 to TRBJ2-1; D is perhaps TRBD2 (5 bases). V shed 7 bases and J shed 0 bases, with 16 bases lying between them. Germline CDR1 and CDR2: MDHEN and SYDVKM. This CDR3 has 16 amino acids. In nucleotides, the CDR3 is TGTGCCAGCACCAGAGGAGGAGCGAACTCCTACAATGAGCAGTTCTTC. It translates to CASTRGGANSYNEQFF.

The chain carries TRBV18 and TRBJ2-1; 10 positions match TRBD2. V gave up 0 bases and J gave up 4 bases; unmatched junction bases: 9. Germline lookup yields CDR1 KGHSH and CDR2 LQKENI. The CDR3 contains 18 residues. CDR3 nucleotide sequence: TGTGCCAGCTCACCACCGGTTAATAGCGGGAGGCGGTACAATGAGCAGTTCTTC. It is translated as CASSPPVNSGRRYNEQFF.

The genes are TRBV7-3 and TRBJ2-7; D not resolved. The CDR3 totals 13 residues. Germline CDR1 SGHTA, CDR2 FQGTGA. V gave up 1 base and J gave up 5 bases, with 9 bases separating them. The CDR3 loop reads CASSLRQVDEQYF. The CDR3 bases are TGTGCCAGCAGCTTAAGGCAAGTAGACGAGCAGTACTTC.

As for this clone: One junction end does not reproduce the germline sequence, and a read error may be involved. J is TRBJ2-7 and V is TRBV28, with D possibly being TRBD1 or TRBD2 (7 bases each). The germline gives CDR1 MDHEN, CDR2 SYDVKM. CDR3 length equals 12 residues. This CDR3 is CTSSGTVYEQYF. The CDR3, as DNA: TGTACCAGCAGCGGGACAGTCTACGAGCAGTACTTC.

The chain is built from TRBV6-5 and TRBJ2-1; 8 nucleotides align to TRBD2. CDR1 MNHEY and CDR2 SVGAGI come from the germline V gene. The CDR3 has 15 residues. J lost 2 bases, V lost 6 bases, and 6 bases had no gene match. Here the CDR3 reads CASRREGGAYNEQFF. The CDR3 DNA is TGTGCCAGCAGACGGGAGGGAGGGGCCTACAATGAGCAGTTCTTC.

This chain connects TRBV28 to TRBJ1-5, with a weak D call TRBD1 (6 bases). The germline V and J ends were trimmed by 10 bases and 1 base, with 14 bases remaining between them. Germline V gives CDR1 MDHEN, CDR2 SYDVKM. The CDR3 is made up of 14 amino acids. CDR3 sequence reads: CATQEGGSNQPQHF. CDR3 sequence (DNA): TGTGCCACCCAGGAGGGGGGGAGCAATCAGCCCCAGCATTTT.

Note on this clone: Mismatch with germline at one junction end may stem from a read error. The CDR3 nucleotides read TGTGCTAGCAGCTTAGATGGGAGTACAGATACGCAGTATTTT. It yields the protein CASSLDGSTDTQYF. The chain has TRBV7-7 and TRBJ2-3, with D possibly matching TRBD2 (5 bases). This CDR3 is built from 14 residues. The germline V gene has CDR1 SSHAT and CDR2 FNYEAQ (reference sequence).